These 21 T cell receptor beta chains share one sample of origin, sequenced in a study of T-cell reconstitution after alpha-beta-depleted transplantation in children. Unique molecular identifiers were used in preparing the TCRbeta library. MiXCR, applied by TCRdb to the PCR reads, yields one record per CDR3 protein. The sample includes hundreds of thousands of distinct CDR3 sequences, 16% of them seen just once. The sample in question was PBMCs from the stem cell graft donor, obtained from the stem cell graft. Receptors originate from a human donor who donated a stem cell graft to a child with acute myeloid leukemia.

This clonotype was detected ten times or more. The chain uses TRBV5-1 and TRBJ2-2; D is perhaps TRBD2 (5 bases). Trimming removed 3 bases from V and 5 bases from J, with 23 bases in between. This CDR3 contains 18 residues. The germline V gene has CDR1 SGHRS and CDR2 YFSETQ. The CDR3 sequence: CASSSSLIVRGRTGELFF. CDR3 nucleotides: TGCGCCAGCAGCTCTTCTCTCATCGTTCGGGGAAGAACCGGGGAGCTGTTTTTT.

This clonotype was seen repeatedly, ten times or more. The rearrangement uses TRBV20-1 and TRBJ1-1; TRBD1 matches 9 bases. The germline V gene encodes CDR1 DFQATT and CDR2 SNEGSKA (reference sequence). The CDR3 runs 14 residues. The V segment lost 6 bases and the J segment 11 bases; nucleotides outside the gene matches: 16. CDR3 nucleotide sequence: TGCAGTGCACTTTTAGACAGGGGGAGAAGGATGGCTTTCTTT. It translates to CSALLDRGRRMAFF.

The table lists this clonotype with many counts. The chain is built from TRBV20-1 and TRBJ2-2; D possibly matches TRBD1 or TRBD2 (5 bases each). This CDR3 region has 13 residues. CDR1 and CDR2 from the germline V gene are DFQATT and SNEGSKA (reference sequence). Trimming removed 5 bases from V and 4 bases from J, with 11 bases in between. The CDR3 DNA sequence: TGCAGTGCTCGTAAGGGGAGCACCGGGGAGCTGTTTTTT. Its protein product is CSARKGSTGELFF.

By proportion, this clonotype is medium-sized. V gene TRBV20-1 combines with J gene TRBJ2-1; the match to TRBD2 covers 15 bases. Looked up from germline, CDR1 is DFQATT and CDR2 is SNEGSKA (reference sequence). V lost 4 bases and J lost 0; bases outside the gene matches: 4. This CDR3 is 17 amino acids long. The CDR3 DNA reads TGCAGTGCTATCGGGACTAGCGGGGGGATCTCCTACAATGAGCAGTTCTTC. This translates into CSAIGTSGGISYNEQFF.

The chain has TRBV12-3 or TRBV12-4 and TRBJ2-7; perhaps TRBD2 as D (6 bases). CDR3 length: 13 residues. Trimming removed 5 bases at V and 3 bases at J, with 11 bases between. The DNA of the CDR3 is TGTGCCAGCAGTCGTCAGGAGGGCTACGAGCAGTACTTC. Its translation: CASSRQEGYEQYF.

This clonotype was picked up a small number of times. The DNA of the CDR3 is TGTGCCAGCAGTTACGACGGACAGAATGAAAAACTGTTTTTT. Translated: CASSYDGQNEKLFF. V usage is TRBV6-5 and J usage is TRBJ1-4; D possibly corresponds to TRBD1 (6 bases). CDR1 MNHEY and CDR2 SVGAGI come from the germline V gene. V gave up 2 bases and J gave up 5 bases, with 9 bases separating them. This CDR3 has 14 amino acids.

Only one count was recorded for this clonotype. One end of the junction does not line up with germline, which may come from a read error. CDR3 amino acids: CSAARGGNYYNERFF. The CDR3 region has the DNA TGCAGTGCTGCCCGGGGGGGAAACTACTACAATGAGCGGTTCTTC. This rearrangement joins TRBV20-1 to TRBJ2-1; 8 nucleotides align to TRBD2. CDR1 and CDR2 from the germline V gene are DFQATT and SNEGSKA (reference sequence). The CDR3 is 15 residues long.

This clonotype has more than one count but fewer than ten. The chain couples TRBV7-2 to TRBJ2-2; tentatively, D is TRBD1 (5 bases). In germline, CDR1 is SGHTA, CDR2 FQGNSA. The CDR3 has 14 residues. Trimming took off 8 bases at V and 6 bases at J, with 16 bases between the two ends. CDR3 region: CASRGASAAGELFF. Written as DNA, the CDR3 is TGTGCCAGCCGTGGGGCGAGCGCTGCCGGGGAGCTGTTTTTT.

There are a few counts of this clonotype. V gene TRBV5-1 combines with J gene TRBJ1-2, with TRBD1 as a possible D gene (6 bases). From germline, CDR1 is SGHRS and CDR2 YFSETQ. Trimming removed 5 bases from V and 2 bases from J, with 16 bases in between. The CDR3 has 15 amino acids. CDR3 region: CASRTTGGTNYGYTF. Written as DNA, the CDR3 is TGCGCCAGCAGGACGACTGGGGGCACGAACTATGGCTACACCTTC.

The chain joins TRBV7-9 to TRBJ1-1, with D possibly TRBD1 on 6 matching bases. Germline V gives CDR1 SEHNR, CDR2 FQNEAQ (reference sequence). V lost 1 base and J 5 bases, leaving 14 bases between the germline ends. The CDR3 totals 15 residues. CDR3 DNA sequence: TGTGCCAGCAGCTTAGACGGGGGGCAAGGGACTGAAGCTTTCTTT. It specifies CASSLDGGQGTEAFF.

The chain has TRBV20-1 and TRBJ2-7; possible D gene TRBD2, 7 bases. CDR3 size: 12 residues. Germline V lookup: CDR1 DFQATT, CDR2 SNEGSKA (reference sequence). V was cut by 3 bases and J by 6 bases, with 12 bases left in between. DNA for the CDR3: TGCAGTGCTAGGTCGGGGGGCCGCGAGCAGTACGTC. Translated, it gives CSARSGGREQYV.

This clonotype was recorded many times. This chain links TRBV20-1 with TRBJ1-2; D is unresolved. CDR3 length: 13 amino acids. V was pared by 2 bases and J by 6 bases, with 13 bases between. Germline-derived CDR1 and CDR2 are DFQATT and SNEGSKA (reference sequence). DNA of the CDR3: TGCAGTGCTAGAAGAGGGAATCGCGATGGCTACACCTTC. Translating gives CSARRGNRDGYTF.

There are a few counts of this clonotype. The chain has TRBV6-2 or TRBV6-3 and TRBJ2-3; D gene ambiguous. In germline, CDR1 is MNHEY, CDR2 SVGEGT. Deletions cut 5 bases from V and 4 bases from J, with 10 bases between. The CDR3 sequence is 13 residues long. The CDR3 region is CASSGTIADTQYF. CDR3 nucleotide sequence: TGTGCCAGCAGTGGCACCATCGCAGATACGCAGTATTTT.

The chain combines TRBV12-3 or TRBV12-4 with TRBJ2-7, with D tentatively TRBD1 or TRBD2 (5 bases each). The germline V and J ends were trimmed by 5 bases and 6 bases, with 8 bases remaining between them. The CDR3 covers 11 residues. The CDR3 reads CASSTGTEQYV. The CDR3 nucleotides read TGTGCCAGCAGTACCGGGACCGAGCAGTACGTC.

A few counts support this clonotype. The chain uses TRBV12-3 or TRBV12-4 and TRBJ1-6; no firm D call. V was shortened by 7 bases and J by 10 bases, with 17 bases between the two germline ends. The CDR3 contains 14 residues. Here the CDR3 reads CASKDTALSSPLHF. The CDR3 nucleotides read TGTGCCAGCAAAGACACTGCCTTAAGCTCACCCCTCCACTTT.

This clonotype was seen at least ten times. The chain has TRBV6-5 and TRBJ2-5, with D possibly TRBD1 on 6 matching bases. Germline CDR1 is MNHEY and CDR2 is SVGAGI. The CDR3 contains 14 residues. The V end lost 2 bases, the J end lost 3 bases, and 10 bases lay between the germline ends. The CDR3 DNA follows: TGTGCCAGCAGTTACACCAGGGGCAAAGAGACCCAGTACTTC. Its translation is CASSYTRGKETQYF.

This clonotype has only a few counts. The CDR3 DNA is TGCAGCGTGAGGGGACAGGTGAACACTGAAGCTTTCTTT. It specifies CSVRGQVNTEAFF. This chain joins TRBV29-1 and TRBJ1-1; TRBD1 aligns across 8 bases. CDR3 length: 13 residues. Germline CDR1 reads SQVTM; CDR2 reads ANQGSEA. Trimming took 6 bases from V and 0 from J; bases not matched to a gene: 3.

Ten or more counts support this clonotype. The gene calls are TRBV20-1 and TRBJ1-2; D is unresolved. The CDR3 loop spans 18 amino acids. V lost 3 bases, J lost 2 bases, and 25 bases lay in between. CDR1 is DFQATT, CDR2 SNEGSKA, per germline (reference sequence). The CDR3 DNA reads TGCAGTGCTAGGGGGTATGGGCAGGAGCTGAACCCCAACTATGGCTACACCTTC. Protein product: CSARGYGQELNPNYGYTF.

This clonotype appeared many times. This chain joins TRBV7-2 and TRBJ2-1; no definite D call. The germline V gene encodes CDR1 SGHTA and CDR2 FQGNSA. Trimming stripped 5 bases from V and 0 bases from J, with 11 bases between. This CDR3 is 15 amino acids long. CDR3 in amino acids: CASSPTATSYNEQFF. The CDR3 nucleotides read TGTGCCAGCAGCCCCACGGCCACCTCCTACAATGAGCAGTTCTTC. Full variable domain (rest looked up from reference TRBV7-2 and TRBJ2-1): GAGVSQSPSNKVTEKGKDVELRCDPISGHTALYWYRQSLGQGLEFLIYFQGNSAPDKSGLPSDRFSAERTGGSVSTLTIQRTQQEDSAVYLCASSPTATSYNEQFFGPGTRLTVL.

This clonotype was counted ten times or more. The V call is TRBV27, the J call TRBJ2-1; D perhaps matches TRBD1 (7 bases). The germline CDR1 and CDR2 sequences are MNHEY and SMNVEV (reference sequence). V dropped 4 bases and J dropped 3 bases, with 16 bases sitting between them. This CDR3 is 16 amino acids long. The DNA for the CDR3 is TGTGCCAGCAGTTGGGGCGGGGACAGCTACTACAATGAGCAGTTCTTC. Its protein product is CASSWGGDSYYNEQFF.

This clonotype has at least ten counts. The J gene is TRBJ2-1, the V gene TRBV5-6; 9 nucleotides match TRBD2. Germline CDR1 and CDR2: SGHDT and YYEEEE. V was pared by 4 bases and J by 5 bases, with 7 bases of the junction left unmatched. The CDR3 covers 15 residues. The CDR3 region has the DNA TGTGCCAGCAGCGCCTTAGCGGGGGCTGACAATGAGCAGTTCTTC. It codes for CASSALAGADNEQFF.